This is a list of T cell receptor beta chains from one sample in a study of T cell changes during pregnancy in multiple sclerosis. Clones were read by immunoSEQ multiplex PCR, and TCRdb kept only the in-frame ones, dropping some. Found here are 55,000 to 75,000 clones, about 90% of them singletons; the top ten hold around 1.6%. Here the sequenced sample was peripheral blood, taken after pregnancy. Receptors were obtained from a female donor with multiple sclerosis, enrolled in a pregnancy study. Both conserved end residues are part of each CDR3. The D gene is left open where the match is weak. A row's size may be missing; if present it is once, few, many or a size class.

clone size: .; V gene: TRBV4-3; J gene: TRBJ2-1; D gene: .; CDR3 DNA: TGCGCCAGCAGCCAAGATTCGGGAGCTGAGCAGTTCTTC; CDR3 protein: CASSQDSGAEQFF
clone size: .; V gene: TRBV7-9; J gene: TRBJ2-3; D gene: TRBD2; CDR3 DNA: TGTGCCAGCAGCTTCCGGGAGGCTCGCACAGATACGCAGTATTTT; CDR3 protein: CASSFREARTDTQYF
clone size: .; V gene: TRBV27; J gene: TRBJ1-2; D gene: TRBD1; CDR3 DNA: TGTGCCAGCAGTCCTTCAATCGGGACAGTAGGCTATGGCTACACCTTC; CDR3 protein: CASSPSIGTVGYGYTF
clone size: .; V gene: TRBV5-1; J gene: TRBJ1-1; D gene: TRBD1; CDR3 DNA: TGCGCCAGCAGCCTTCTGACAGGGGGGAGCACTGAAGCTTTCTTT; CDR3 protein: CASSLLTGGSTEAFF
clone size: .; V gene: TRBV5-1; J gene: TRBJ2-7; D gene: .; CDR3 DNA: TGCGCCAGCAGCACCCGGACAGACCCCTACGAGCAGTACTTC; CDR3 protein: CASSTRTDPYEQYF
clone size: .; V gene: TRBV6-6; J gene: TRBJ2-7; D gene: TRBD2; CDR3 DNA: TGTGCCAGCAGCCCACTGGCGGGAGGCCTAGAGCAGTACTTC; CDR3 protein: CASSPLAGGLEQYF
clone size: .; V gene: TRBV6-4; J gene: TRBJ2-1; D gene: .; CDR3 DNA: TGTGCCAGCAGTGACTATGGTTCCCACGGTGAGCAGTTCTTC; CDR3 protein: CASSDYGSHGEQFF
clone size: .; V gene: TRBV6-1; J gene: TRBJ2-1; D gene: TRBD2; CDR3 DNA: TGTGCCAGCAGGTTGATCGGGACTAGCGGGAGTGAGCAGTTCTTC; CDR3 protein: CASRLIGTSGSEQFF
clone size: .; V gene: TRBV6-5; J gene: TRBJ2-5; D gene: .; CDR3 DNA: TGTGCCAGCAGGGGGGACATTTGGAGGCAAGAGACCCAGTACTTC; CDR3 protein: CASRGDIWRQETQYF
clone size: .; V gene: TRBV28; J gene: TRBJ2-7; D gene: .; CDR3 DNA: TGTGCCAGCAGACCCCGGACGGCGGGGCTGGCCTACGAGCAGTACTTC; CDR3 protein: CASRPRTAGLAYEQYF
clone size: .; V gene: TRBV30; J gene: TRBJ2-5; D gene: TRBD1; CDR3 DNA: TGTGCCTGGAGTCTCGGCCAGGGGGCGGAAGAGACCCAGTACTTC; CDR3 protein: CAWSLGQGAEETQYF
clone size: .; V gene: TRBV4-1; J gene: TRBJ1-1; D gene: TRBD1; CDR3 DNA: TGCGCCAGCAGCCAAGACGGGACAGGGTTGACTGAAGCTTTCTTT; CDR3 protein: CASSQDGTGLTEAFF
clone size: once; V gene: TRBV5-4; J gene: TRBJ2-7; D gene: TRBD2; CDR3 DNA: TGTGCCAGCAGCTTGGCTAGCGGATACGAGCAGTACTTC; CDR3 protein: CASSLASGYEQYF
clone size: once; V gene: TRBV30; J gene: TRBJ2-3; D gene: TRBD2; CDR3 DNA: TGTGCCTGGGGGAGACTAGCTGGAAGAGATACGCAGTATTTT; CDR3 protein: CAWGRLAGRDTQYF
clone size: .; V gene: TRBV7-2; J gene: TRBJ2-2; D gene: .; CDR3 DNA: TGTGCCAGCAGCTCCGACAGTCTCGTCACCGGGGAGCTGTTTTTT; CDR3 protein: CASSSDSLVTGELFF
clone size: .; V gene: TRBV25-1; J gene: TRBJ1-5; D gene: .; CDR3 DNA: TGTGCCAGCAGTGAAACAGGCTTCAATCAGCCCCAGCATTTT; CDR3 protein: CASSETGFNQPQHF
clone size: .; V gene: TRBV30; J gene: TRBJ2-1; D gene: .; CDR3 DNA: TGTGCCTGGAGTGTGACGCGGAGTGAGCAGTTCTTC; CDR3 protein: CAWSVTRSEQFF
clone size: .; V gene: TRBV19; J gene: TRBJ1-5; D gene: .; CDR3 DNA: TGTGCCAGTAGTATAGCTACAGGGCGAAATCAGCCCCAGCATTTT; CDR3 protein: CASSIATGRNQPQHF
clone size: .; V gene: TRBV2; J gene: TRBJ1-2; D gene: TRBD1; CDR3 DNA: TGTGCCAGCAAAAGGACAGGGACAACTGTTGGCTACACCTTC; CDR3 protein: CASKRTGTTVGYTF
clone size: .; V gene: TRBV18; J gene: TRBJ1-5; D gene: .; CDR3 DNA: TGTGCCAGCTCGCGCAACAGGGAGTTGGGCAATCAGCCCCAGCATTTT; CDR3 protein: CASSRNRELGNQPQHF
clone size: .; V gene: TRBV5-1; J gene: TRBJ1-2; D gene: TRBD1; CDR3 DNA: TGCGCCAGCAGCCCCGGGACAGGGCCTAACTATGGCTACACCTTC; CDR3 protein: CASSPGTGPNYGYTF
clone size: few; V gene: TRBV9; J gene: TRBJ1-1; D gene: .; CDR3 DNA: TGTGCCAGCAGCGTAGGGGCGAACACTGAAGCTTTCTTT; CDR3 protein: CASSVGANTEAFF
clone size: .; V gene: TRBV6-5; J gene: TRBJ2-3; D gene: .; CDR3 DNA: TGTGCCAGCAGACCTAGGATTTCGGGCACAGATACGCAGTATTTT; CDR3 protein: CASRPRISGTDTQYF
clone size: .; V gene: TRBV7-9; J gene: TRBJ2-7; D gene: TRBD1; CDR3 DNA: TGTGCCAGCAGCTTAGCCGGGACAGGGAACGAGCAGTACTTC; CDR3 protein: CASSLAGTGNEQYF
clone size: .; V gene: TRBV30; J gene: TRBJ2-1; D gene: .; CDR3 DNA: TGTGCCTGGAGTGTCGTCTACAATGAGCAGTTCTTC; CDR3 protein: CAWSVVYNEQFF
clone size: few; V gene: TRBV11-2; J gene: TRBJ2-3; D gene: TRBD2; CDR3 DNA: TGTGCCAGCAGCTTAGGCGGGAGTGCAGATACGCAGTATTTT; CDR3 protein: CASSLGGSADTQYF
clone size: few; V gene: TRBV28; J gene: TRBJ2-7; D gene: .; CDR3 DNA: TGTGCCAGCAGTTTACCGGGACTCGCCTACGAGCAGTACTTC; CDR3 protein: CASSLPGLAYEQYF
clone size: .; V gene: TRBV30; J gene: TRBJ2-2; D gene: TRBD1; CDR3 DNA: TGTGCCTGGACTCGACAGGGGGGCACCGGGGAGCTGTTTTTT; CDR3 protein: CAWTRQGGTGELFF
clone size: .; V gene: TRBV29-1; J gene: TRBJ1-4; D gene: TRBD1; CDR3 DNA: TGCAGCGCCCGACAGGGGACTAATGAAAAACTGTTTTTT; CDR3 protein: CSARQGTNEKLFF
clone size: .; V gene: TRBV19; J gene: TRBJ1-2; D gene: .; CDR3 DNA: TGTGCCAGTAGTATAGCCGGGAACTTTTATGGCTACACCTTC; CDR3 protein: CASSIAGNFYGYTF
clone size: .; V gene: TRBV29-1; J gene: TRBJ1-2; D gene: .; CDR3 DNA: TGCAGCGTTGAAGACGGGCCAGGGAGCTACACCTTC; CDR3 protein: CSVEDGPGSYTF
clone size: .; V gene: TRBV18; J gene: TRBJ2-7; D gene: .; CDR3 DNA: TGTGCCAGCTCCGTCTCAGACGAGCAGTACTTC; CDR3 protein: CASSVSDEQYF
clone size: once; V gene: TRBV7-2; J gene: TRBJ1-1; D gene: .; CDR3 DNA: TGTGCCAGCAGCTTACCGCTTGGGGGGGCGCGGACTGAAGCTTTCTTT; CDR3 protein: CASSLPLGGARTEAFF
clone size: .; V gene: TRBV4-2; J gene: TRBJ2-7; D gene: TRBD1; CDR3 DNA: TGTGCCAGCAGCCCCACTGGACAGGGCTCCTACGAGCAGTACTTC; CDR3 protein: CASSPTGQGSYEQYF
clone size: .; V gene: TRBV7-2; J gene: TRBJ2-5; D gene: TRBD1; CDR3 DNA: TGTGCCAGCAGCCCGGACAGGGGTCGCCAAGAGACCCAGTACTTC; CDR3 protein: CASSPDRGRQETQYF
clone size: .; V gene: TRBV28; J gene: TRBJ2-4; D gene: .; CDR3 DNA: TGTGCCAGCAGTTCCTTAGGGACTGATAAAAACATTCAGTACTTC; CDR3 protein: CASSSLGTDKNIQYF
clone size: .; V gene: TRBV29-1; J gene: TRBJ2-1; D gene: TRBD2; CDR3 DNA: TGCAGCGTAGCCTTAGCGGGAGTTGGCACTGAGCAGTTCTTC; CDR3 protein: CSVALAGVGTEQFF
clone size: .; V gene: TRBV6-6; J gene: TRBJ2-2; D gene: .; CDR3 DNA: TGTGCCAGCAGTTCGTCCTCAGGCGCCGGGGAGCTGTTTTTT; CDR3 protein: CASSSSSGAGELFF
clone size: .; V gene: TRBV7-2; J gene: TRBJ1-5; D gene: .; CDR3 DNA: TGTGCCAGCAGAACAGGGTTTCAGCCCCAGCATTTT; CDR3 protein: CASRTGFQPQHF
clone size: .; V gene: TRBV6-5; J gene: TRBJ2-5; D gene: .; CDR3 DNA: TGTGCCAGCCGGGCTAGCCTAGAGGGGACCCAGTACTTC; CDR3 protein: CASRASLEGTQYF
clone size: .; V gene: TRBV5-1; J gene: TRBJ1-1; D gene: .; CDR3 DNA: TGCGCCAGCAGCTTGGGTCGGCAGGGGATCAACACTGAAGCTTTCTTT; CDR3 protein: CASSLGRQGINTEAFF
clone size: .; V gene: TRBV6-5; J gene: TRBJ2-7; D gene: .; CDR3 DNA: TGTGCCAGCAGTTACGCCTTCGATGCGGCCTTCGAGCAGTACTTC; CDR3 protein: CASSYAFDAAFEQYF
clone size: .; V gene: TRBV10-3; J gene: TRBJ2-1; D gene: .; CDR3 DNA: TGTGCCATCAGTGACCCAATTAAGGGGCGGTTCTACAATGAGCAGTTCTTC; CDR3 protein: CAISDPIKGRFYNEQFF
clone size: once; V gene: TRBV14; J gene: TRBJ2-3; D gene: .; CDR3 DNA: TGTGCCAGCAGCCAAGAAGCCCTAGTGATAACTAGCACAGATACGCAGTATTTT; CDR3 protein: CASSQEALVITSTDTQYF
clone size: .; V gene: TRBV18; J gene: TRBJ2-5; D gene: .; CDR3 DNA: TGTGCCAGCTCATCAGTCAGGCTAAACCAAGAGACCCAGTACTTC; CDR3 protein: CASSSVRLNQETQYF
clone size: .; V gene: TRBV7-9; J gene: TRBJ2-7; D gene: .; CDR3 DNA: TGTGCCAGCAGCTCCTGGACACAAGCCTACGAGCAGTACTTC; CDR3 protein: CASSSWTQAYEQYF
clone size: .; V gene: TRBV25-1; J gene: TRBJ2-2; D gene: .; CDR3 DNA: TGTGCCAGCAGTGAATCGGTGCGGAACACCGGGGAGCTGTTTTTT; CDR3 protein: CASSESVRNTGELFF
clone size: .; V gene: TRBV7-2; J gene: TRBJ1-2; D gene: .; CDR3 DNA: TGTGCCAGCAGCCCTGAAACAGGGTGGGGCTACACCTTC; CDR3 protein: CASSPETGWGYTF
clone size: .; V gene: TRBV11-2; J gene: TRBJ2-2; D gene: .; CDR3 DNA: TGTGCCAGCAGCCCCATCGCGGGCGGAAACACCGGGGAGCTGTTTTTT; CDR3 protein: CASSPIAGGNTGELFF
clone size: .; V gene: TRBV18; J gene: TRBJ2-5; D gene: TRBD2; CDR3 DNA: TGTGCCAGCTCAAGGTCCGGGACTAGCGAGAAAGAGACCCAGTACTTC; CDR3 protein: CASSRSGTSEKETQYF
clone size: .; V gene: TRBV5-1; J gene: TRBJ2-2; D gene: TRBD2; CDR3 DNA: TGCGCCAGCAGCGCGGGAGCGGTCGGGGAGCTGTTTTTT; CDR3 protein: CASSAGAVGELFF
clone size: .; V gene: TRBV4-3; J gene: TRBJ1-1; D gene: TRBD1; CDR3 DNA: TGCGCCAGCAGCCCCTACGGACAGGGGGCCATGAACACTGAAGCTTTCTTT; CDR3 protein: CASSPYGQGAMNTEAFF
clone size: .; V gene: TRBV18; J gene: TRBJ2-7; D gene: TRBD2; CDR3 DNA: TGTGCCAGCTCACCTAGCGGGATGGTGGTCTACGAGCAGTACTTC; CDR3 protein: CASSPSGMVVYEQYF
clone size: .; V gene: TRBV11-1; J gene: TRBJ1-3; D gene: .; CDR3 DNA: TGTGCCAGCAGCCCGACAAACTCTGGAAACACCATATATTTT; CDR3 protein: CASSPTNSGNTIYF
clone size: .; V gene: TRBV28; J gene: TRBJ1-2; D gene: TRBD1; CDR3 DNA: TGTGCCAGCAGTATGATGGGACAGGGAAGCTATGGCTACACCTTC; CDR3 protein: CASSMMGQGSYGYTF
clone size: .; V gene: TRBV4-3; J gene: TRBJ2-3; D gene: .; CDR3 DNA: TGCGCCAGCAGCCAAGAGGGGAGTTCCACAGATACGCAGTATTTT; CDR3 protein: CASSQEGSSTDTQYF
clone size: .; V gene: TRBV2; J gene: TRBJ2-5; D gene: .; CDR3 DNA: TGTGCCAGCAGTTCCCCACTTAGACAAGAGACCCAGTACTTC; CDR3 protein: CASSSPLRQETQYF